The 4 T cell receptor beta chains presented below share a single source sample, sequenced in a study of T cell responses to AZD1222 COVID-19 vaccine. Data came from immunoSEQ multiplex PCR; TCRdb stores just in-frame clones and leaves some out. This sample has approximately 140,000 clones, with 75% to 95% found just once. The sample was peripheral blood, taken 28 days after the second AZD1222 dose. The receptors here all came from an adult who received the AZD1222 COVID-19 vaccine.

In DNA, the CDR3 is TGTGCCAGCAGTCTAGATGGGGGCGGCTACACCTTC. This gives the protein CASSLDGGGYTF. The chain joins TRBV11-3 to TRBJ1-2; tentative D call: TRBD1 (6 bases). The CDR3 extends over 12 amino acids. Germline V gene sequence: CDR1 SGHNT, CDR2 YENEEA. V was cut by 6 bases and J by 8 bases, with 13 bases left in between.

The CDR3 DNA reads as TGTGCCAGCAGCGCTAACCCGGTCGAGGAAGAGACCCAGTACTTC. It specifies CASSANPVEEETQYF. The chain combines TRBV11-3 with TRBJ2-5; D is ambiguous. The V and J ends lost 5 bases and 3 bases respectively, with 16 bases between them. The CDR3 is 15 amino acids. Germline V CDR1 and CDR2: SGHNT, YENEEA.

V gene TRBV4-1 combines with J gene TRBJ2-3, with 10 bases lining up with TRBD2. CDR1 MGHRA and CDR2 YSYEKL come from the germline V gene. J gave up 2 bases and V 1 base, and 6 bases lay outside the gene matches. The CDR3 is 17 amino acids. The CDR3, as DNA: TGCGCCAGCAGCCAAGCCCCCGGGACTAGCGTCACAGATACGCAGTATTTT. This codes for CASSQAPGTSVTDTQYF.

J is TRBJ2-3 and V is TRBV27, with D maybe TRBD1 (6 bases). Germline V lookup: CDR1 MNHEY, CDR2 SMNVEV (reference sequence). V lost 5 bases, J lost 4 bases, and 13 bases lay in between. CDR3 length equals 14 residues. Here the CDR3 DNA reads TGTGCCAGCAGTCTAACAGGGTTCGCAGATACGCAGTATTTT. Translation gives CASSLTGFADTQYF.